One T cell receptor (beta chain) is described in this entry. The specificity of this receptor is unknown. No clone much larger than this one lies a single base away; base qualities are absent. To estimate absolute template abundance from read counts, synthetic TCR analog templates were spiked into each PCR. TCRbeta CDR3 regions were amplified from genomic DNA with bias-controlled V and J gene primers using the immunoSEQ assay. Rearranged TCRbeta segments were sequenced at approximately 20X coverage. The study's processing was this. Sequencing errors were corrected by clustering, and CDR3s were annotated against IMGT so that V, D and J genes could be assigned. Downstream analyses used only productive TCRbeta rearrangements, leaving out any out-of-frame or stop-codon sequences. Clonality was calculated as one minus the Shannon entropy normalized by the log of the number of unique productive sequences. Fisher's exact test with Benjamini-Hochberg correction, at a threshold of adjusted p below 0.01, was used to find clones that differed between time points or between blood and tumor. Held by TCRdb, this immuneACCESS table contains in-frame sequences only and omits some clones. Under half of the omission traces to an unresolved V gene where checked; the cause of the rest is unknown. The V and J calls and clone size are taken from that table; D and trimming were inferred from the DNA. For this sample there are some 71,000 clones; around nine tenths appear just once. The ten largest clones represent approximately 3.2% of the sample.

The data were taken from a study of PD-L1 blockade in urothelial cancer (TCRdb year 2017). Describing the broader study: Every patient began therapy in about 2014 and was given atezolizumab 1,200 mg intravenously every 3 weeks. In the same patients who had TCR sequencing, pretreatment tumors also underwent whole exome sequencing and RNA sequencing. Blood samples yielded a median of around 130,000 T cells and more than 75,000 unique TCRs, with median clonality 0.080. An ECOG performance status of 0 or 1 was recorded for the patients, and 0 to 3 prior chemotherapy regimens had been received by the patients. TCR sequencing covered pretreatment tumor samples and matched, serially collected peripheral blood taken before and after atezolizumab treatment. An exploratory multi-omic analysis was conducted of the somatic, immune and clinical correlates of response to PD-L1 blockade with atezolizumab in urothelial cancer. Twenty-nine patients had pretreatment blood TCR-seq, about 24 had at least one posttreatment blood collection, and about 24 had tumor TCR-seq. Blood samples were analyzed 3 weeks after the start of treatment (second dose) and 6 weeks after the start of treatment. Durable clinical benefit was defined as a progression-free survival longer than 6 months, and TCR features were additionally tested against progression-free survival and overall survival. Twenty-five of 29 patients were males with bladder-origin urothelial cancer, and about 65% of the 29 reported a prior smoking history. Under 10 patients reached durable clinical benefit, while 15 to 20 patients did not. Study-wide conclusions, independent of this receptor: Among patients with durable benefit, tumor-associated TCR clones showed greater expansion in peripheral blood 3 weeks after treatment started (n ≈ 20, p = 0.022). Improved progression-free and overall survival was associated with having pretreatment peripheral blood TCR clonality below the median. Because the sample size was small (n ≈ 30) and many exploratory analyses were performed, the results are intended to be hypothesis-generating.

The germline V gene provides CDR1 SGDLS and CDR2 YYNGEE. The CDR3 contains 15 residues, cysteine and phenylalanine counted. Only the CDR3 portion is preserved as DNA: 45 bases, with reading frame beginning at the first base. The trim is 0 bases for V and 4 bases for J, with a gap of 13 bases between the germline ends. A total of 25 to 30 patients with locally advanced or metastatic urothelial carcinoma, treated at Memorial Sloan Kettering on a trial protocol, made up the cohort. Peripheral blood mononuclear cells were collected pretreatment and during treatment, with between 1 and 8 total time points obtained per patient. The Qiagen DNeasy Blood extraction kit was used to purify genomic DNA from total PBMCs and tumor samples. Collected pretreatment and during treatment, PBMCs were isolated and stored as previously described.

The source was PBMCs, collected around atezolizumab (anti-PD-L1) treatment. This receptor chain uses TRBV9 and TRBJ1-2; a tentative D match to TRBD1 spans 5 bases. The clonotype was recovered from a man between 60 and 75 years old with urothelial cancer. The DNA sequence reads TGTGCCAGCAGCGTAGGAGGCAGGGACTTCTATGGCTACACCTTC. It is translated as CASSVGGRDFYGYTF. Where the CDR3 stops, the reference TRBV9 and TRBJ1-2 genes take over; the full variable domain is DSGVTQTPKHLITATGQRVTLRCSPRSGDLSVYWYQQSLDQGLQFLIQYYNGEERAKGNILERFSAQQFPDLHSELNLSSLELGDSALYFCASSVGGRDFYGYTFGSGTRLTVV.